Described below is a single T cell receptor (beta chain) sequence and its context. Antigen specificity is unknown. The entry originates in a study of early stage breast cancer tumors. Findings and limits, study-wide: In about 90% of the 16 patients, blood comparison separated tumor from normal breast. Tumors had approximately 2.7-fold higher T cell density and higher clonality than adjacent normal breast tissue.

J gave up 7 bases and V 7 bases, and 9 bases lay outside the gene matches. The CDR3 contains 12 residues. CDR1 is SQVTM, CDR2 ANQGSEA, per germline. Repertoires were generated with immunoSEQ multiplex PCR, while TCRdb's copy carries only in-frame clones and drops some. The sample shows more than 65,000 clones, 80% of them seen only once. The sequence came from a middle-aged person with breast cancer. The sample was blood. The chain couples TRBV29-1 to TRBJ1-2; 7 bases match TRBD1. DNA for the CDR3: TGCAGCGCTCCACAGGGGTCGACTGGCTACACCTTC. Protein: CSAPQGSTGYTF.